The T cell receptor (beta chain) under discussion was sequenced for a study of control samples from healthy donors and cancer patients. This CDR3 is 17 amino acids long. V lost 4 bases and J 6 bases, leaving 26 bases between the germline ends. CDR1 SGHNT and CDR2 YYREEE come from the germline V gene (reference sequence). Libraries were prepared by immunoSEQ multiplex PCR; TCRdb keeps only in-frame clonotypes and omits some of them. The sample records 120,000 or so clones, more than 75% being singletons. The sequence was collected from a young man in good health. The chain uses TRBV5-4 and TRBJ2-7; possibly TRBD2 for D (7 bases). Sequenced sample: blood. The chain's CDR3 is CASSPPRGGIITSEQYF. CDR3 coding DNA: TGTGCCAGCAGCCCGCCCAGGGGAGGGATCATAACATCCGAGCAGTACTTC. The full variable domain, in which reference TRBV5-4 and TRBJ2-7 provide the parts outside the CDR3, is ETGVTQSPTHLIKTRGQQVTLRCSSQSGHNTVSWYQQALGQGPQFIFQYYREEENGRGNFPPRFSGLQFPNYSSELNVNALELDDSALYLCASSPPRGGIITSEQYFGPGTRLTVT.